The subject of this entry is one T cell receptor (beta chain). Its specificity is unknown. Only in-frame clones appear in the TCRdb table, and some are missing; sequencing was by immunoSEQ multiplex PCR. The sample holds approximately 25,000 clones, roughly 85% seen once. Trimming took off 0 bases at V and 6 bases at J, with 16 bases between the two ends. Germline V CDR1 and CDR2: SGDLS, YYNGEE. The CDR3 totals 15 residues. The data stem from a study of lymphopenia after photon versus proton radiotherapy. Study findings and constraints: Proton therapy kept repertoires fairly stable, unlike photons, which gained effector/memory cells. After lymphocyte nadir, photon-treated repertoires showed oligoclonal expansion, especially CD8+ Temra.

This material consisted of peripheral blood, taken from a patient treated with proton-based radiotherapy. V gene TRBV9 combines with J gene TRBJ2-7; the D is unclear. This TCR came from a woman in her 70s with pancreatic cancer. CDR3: CASSVDPSRLGEQYF. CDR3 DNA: TGTGCCAGCAGCGTAGACCCCTCCCGACTTGGCGAGCAGTACTTC.